Below are 11 T cell receptor beta chains sequenced from a single sample in a study of tumor-infiltrating lymphocytes in localized non-small cell lung cancer. Libraries were prepared by immunoSEQ multiplex PCR; TCRdb keeps only in-frame clonotypes and omits some of them. The sample lists some 15,000 clones, 65% to 85% occurring once. Sequencing was performed on lung tumor tissue. Source of these receptors: a human donor with non-small cell lung cancer.

This chain joins TRBV7-2 and TRBJ2-1; 11 bases are a match to TRBD1. The V gene end was trimmed by 2 bases and the J gene end by 0 bases; junction bases not matched to a gene: 9. Germline CDR1 and CDR2: SGHTA and FQGNSA. CDR3 length equals 19 residues. CDR3: CASSLRKAGTGGSYNEQFF. The CDR3 coding sequence is TGTGCCAGCAGCTTACGGAAGGCCGGGACAGGGGGCTCCTACAATGAGCAGTTCTTC.

The chain combines TRBV30 with TRBJ2-1; the match to TRBD1 covers 7 bases. Losses at the gene ends were 0 bases for V and 5 bases for J; bases not matched to a gene: 7. The CDR3 runs 15 residues. Germline CDR1 GTSNPN, CDR2 SVGIG (reference sequence). The CDR3 spells CAWSVDREFDNEQFF. The CDR3 nucleotides read TGTGCCTGGAGTGTAGACAGGGAGTTTGACAATGAGCAGTTCTTC.

This clone was picked up one time. The J gene is TRBJ1-1, the V gene TRBV6-5; tentatively, D is TRBD1 (5 bases). Germline V gene lookup returns CDR1 MNHEY and CDR2 SVGAGI. There are 13 residues in the CDR3. V was shortened by 6 bases and J by 0 bases, with 8 bases between the two germline ends. In nucleotides, the CDR3 is TGTGCCAGCAGCGAGACAGTGAACACTGAAGCTTTCTTT. It yields the protein CASSETVNTEAFF.

The gene calls are TRBV6-5 and TRBJ1-4; D may be TRBD1 (5 bases). CDR3 length: 16 residues. The germline V and J ends were trimmed by 1 base and 8 bases, with 17 bases remaining between them. Germline CDR1 MNHEY, CDR2 SVGAGI. The CDR3 DNA reads TGTGCCAGCAGTTACTTCCATGGGGCCAGGGTAGAAAAACTGTTTTTT. It yields the protein CASSYFHGARVEKLFF.

The CDR3 nucleotides read TGCGCCAGCACGGGAGATTTCTATGGCTACACCTTC. Translation: CASTGDFYGYTF. The chain joins TRBV10-2 to TRBJ1-2; D gene unclear. The CDR3 sequence is 12 residues long. Germline CDR1 is WSHSY and CDR2 is SAAADI. Trimming pared 7 bases from V and 4 bases from J, leaving 10 bases between.

This chain connects TRBV2 to TRBJ1-1, with D possibly matching TRBD1 (5 bases). Germline lookup yields CDR1 SNHLY and CDR2 FYNNEI. The CDR3 spans 13 residues. V gave up 5 bases and J gave up 2 bases, with 9 bases separating them. The CDR3 sequence is CASSRDSNTEAFF. CDR3 in DNA: TGTGCCAGCAGTCGCGACAGCAACACTGAAGCTTTCTTT.

The table lists this clone with a few counts. The rearrangement joins TRBV5-1 to TRBJ2-2, with D possibly matching TRBD2 (6 bases). The CDR3 is made up of 18 amino acids. Germline CDR1 SGHRS, CDR2 YFSETQ. Trimming took off 4 bases at V and 0 bases at J, with 19 bases between the two ends. The CDR3 sequence is CASSRGGRLTSNTGELFF. In DNA, the CDR3 is TGCGCCAGCAGCCGGGGAGGCAGACTAACATCGAACACCGGGGAGCTGTTTTTT.

V usage is TRBV2 and J usage is TRBJ1-5; D ambiguous. The CDR3 has 16 residues. The germline V gene has CDR1 SNHLY and CDR2 FYNNEI. The V gene lost 1 base and the J gene lost 6 bases, with 16 bases spanning the gap. The CDR3 bases are TGTGCCAGCAGTGAAGTCCCCGGGAGGCTGGGTCAGCCCCAGCATTTT. Amino acids: CASSEVPGRLGQPQHF. The full variable domain, completed using reference TRBV2 and TRBJ1-5, is EPEVTQTPSHQVTQMGQEVILRCVPISNHLYFYWYRQILGQKVEFLVSFYNNEISEKSEIFDDQFSVERPDGSNFTLKIRSTKLEDSAMYFCASSEVPGRLGQPQHFGDGTRLSIL.

The gene calls are TRBV9 and TRBJ2-2; TRBD2 matches 9 bases. The length of the CDR3 is 19 residues. Germline CDR1 is SGDLS and CDR2 is YYNGEE. J lost 3 bases, V lost 0 bases, and 12 bases had no gene match. CDR3 coding DNA: TGTGCCAGCAGCGTAGGGCTGCGGGGGGGCCCCGCGGACACCGGGGAGCTGTTTTTT. Encoded protein: CASSVGLRGGPADTGELFF.

The chain uses TRBV5-1 and TRBJ1-1, with TRBD1 as a possible D gene (5 bases). V lost 4 bases to trimming and J lost 1 base, with 17 bases between them. The CDR3 contains 16 residues. CDR1 and CDR2 from the germline V gene are SGHRS and YFSETQ. The CDR3 here is CASSLVFRGENTEAFF. In DNA, the CDR3 is TGCGCCAGCAGCCTGGTTTTTAGGGGAGAGAACACTGAAGCTTTCTTT.

This clone was picked up a small number of times. This chain links TRBV6-5 with TRBJ1-2; D is uncertain. There are 12 residues in the CDR3. The V gene lost 8 bases and the J gene lost 4 bases, with 11 bases spanning the gap. Germline values: CDR1 MNHEY, CDR2 SVGAGI. CDR3 loop: CASFRPIYGYTF. As DNA, the CDR3 is TGTGCCAGCTTCAGGCCAATCTATGGCTACACCTTC.